Sequencing of this T cell receptor (beta chain) was carried out in a study of response to subunit inactivated influenza vaccine. TCRdb itself ran the RT-PCR reads through MiXCR, one entry per CDR3 protein. The data contain about 780,000 distinct CDR3 sequences, 18% of them singletons. Sample: PBMCs from blood, taken 4 to 6 days after vaccination. This TCR was recovered from a man in his fifties or sixties who received an inactivated influenza vaccine.

In DNA, the CDR3 is TGTGCCACTATCGGGGTTGCCGGGACGACTGGAAACACCATATATTTT. It is translated as CATIGVAGTTGNTIYF. This sequence joins TRBV12-3 or TRBV12-4 and TRBJ1-3, with D possibly matching TRBD1 (5 bases). The CDR3 spans 16 residues. Trimming removed 10 bases from V and 2 bases from J, with 21 bases in between.